These T cell receptor beta chains were read from a single sample in a study of T-cell memory formation after mild COVID-19. TCRdb re-called the 5' RACE reads through MiXCR, storing one row per CDR3 protein. This table has more than 100,000 distinct CDR3 sequences, over 15% appearing once. The source material was PBMCs or a T cell subset sorted from them (not recorded which). The source is a man in his late teens or twenties who had mild COVID-19 (a few samples of this study predate the infection). Cell type and time point are not known. Each CDR3 is given with its conserved first and last residue. Not every row has a clone size; where given, it reads once, few, many or a size class.

CDR3 length,J gene,V gene,clone size,CDR3 protein
15,TRBJ1-3,TRBV3-1,.,CASSQSRSSGNTIYF
13,TRBJ2-5,TRBV20-1,many,CSASGNTQETQYF
11,TRBJ2-1,TRBV6-2/TRBV6-3,few,CASSEGGEQFF
18,TRBJ1-5,TRBV28,.,CASSLPSGRGINNQPQHF
14,TRBJ1-4,TRBV5-1,few,CASSFQFNNEKLFF
15,TRBJ2-1,TRBV5-1,few,CASSWGGLSYNEQFF
15,TRBJ2-2,TRBV6-1,few,CASSLQGSNTGELFF
16,TRBJ1-4,TRBV5-1,few,CASSLVGHEPPGELFF
14,TRBJ2-3,TRBV7-3,few,CASSLVPSGDTQYF
16,TRBJ2-7,TRBV5-4,many,CASSFGFDSPSYEQYF
15,TRBJ2-1,TRBV4-3,.,CASSQAGARNNEQFF
13,TRBJ2-1,TRBV18,.,CASSPASYNEQFF
16,TRBJ1-5,TRBV10-3,.,CAISESGGGGNQPQHF
17,TRBJ1-2,TRBV15,.,CATSRDPAGEGIYGYTF
14,TRBJ2-3,TRBV7-2,.,CASSSRMITDTQYF
15,TRBJ2-1,TRBV7-9,.,CASSLGWDRENEQFF
13,TRBJ2-1,TRBV6-2/TRBV6-3,.,CASSYVGGPEQFF
13,TRBJ2-3,TRBV5-1,few,CASSDGGTDTQYF
15,TRBJ2-1,TRBV5-1,.,CASRSDRGVYNEQFF
14,TRBJ2-6,TRBV24-1,few,CATSGSSGANVLTF
14,TRBJ1-2,TRBV12-3/TRBV12-4,few,CASRSPGQTGGYTF
15,TRBJ1-5,TRBV11-2,.,CASSLGADFNQPQHF
14,TRBJ1-2,TRBV12-3/TRBV12-4,.,CASSLARSGGGYTF
15,TRBJ2-3,TRBV19,.,CASSPGTSGSDTQYF
12,TRBJ2-1,TRBV30,few,CAWTSGWNEQFF
14,TRBJ1-1,TRBV12-3/TRBV12-4,few,CASSLDRVPKEAFF
15,TRBJ1-1,TRBV24-1,.,CATSEGTGTDTEAFF
12,TRBJ1-2,TRBV20-1,.,CSARAGLDGYTF
13,TRBJ2-1,TRBV18,.,CASSPRDGEEQFF
15,TRBJ1-2,TRBV12-3/TRBV12-4,.,CASTKGVGGNYGYTF
16,TRBJ2-1,TRBV11-1,few,CASSIWMTSGNNEQFF
13,TRBJ2-3,TRBV5-1,.,CASSLHRVDTQYF
14,TRBJ2-2,TRBV6-4,.,CASSAGPGTGELFF
15,TRBJ2-3,TRBV7-7,.,CASSPTRGATDTQYF
15,TRBJ2-1,TRBV5-1,few,CASSSAGGSYNEQFF
11,TRBJ2-1,TRBV5-1,few,CASSSKVEQFF
14,TRBJ1-1,TRBV3-1,.,CASSPTETNTEAFF
12,TRBJ2-1,TRBV24-1,few,CATSDHTEVQFF
16,TRBJ2-3,TRBV14,few,CASSNHPSRHTDTQYF
14,TRBJ2-3,TRBV20-1,few,CSARTGYYTDTQYF
18,TRBJ2-1,TRBV4-1,many,CASSQGQGEWDSYNEQFF
14,TRBJ2-5,TRBV7-2,few,CASSISGDQETQYF
15,TRBJ1-1,TRBV7-9,.,CASSLGGEERGEAFF
13,TRBJ1-6,TRBV2,few,CASRGDGNSPLHF
15,TRBJ1-2,TRBV15,few,CATWGTGQTNYGYTF
16,TRBJ1-3,TRBV6-5,few,CASSYSRIGSGNTIYF
13,TRBJ1-2,TRBV6-1,.,CASTQADDYGYTF
15,TRBJ2-2,TRBV12-3/TRBV12-4,.,CASSLRGANTGELFF
13,TRBJ2-5,TRBV5-1,.,CASRRDSKETQYF
13,TRBJ2-3,TRBV30,.,CAWRGKGTDTQYF
11,TRBJ2-1,TRBV10-3,.,CAIRGGLGQFF
16,TRBJ2-4,TRBV11-2,few,CASSLGDLGHKNIQYF
14,TRBJ2-1,TRBV20-1,.,CSASGTGGYNEQFF
16,TRBJ2-3,TRBV5-4,few,CASSSGTTSQGHTQYF
15,TRBJ1-1,TRBV9,.,CASSVTGTGVAEAFF